The 23 T cell receptor beta chains listed next were all sequenced from one sample in a study of shared clonotypes between healthy human individuals. Assay used: immunoSEQ multiplex PCR; TCRdb lists only in-frame clones, some missing. The sample holds under 2,000,000 clones, 85% to 95% seen once. It was CD45RO-negative cells, positively selected for CCR7, that made up naive CD8 cells, with terminally differentiated effector memory CD45RA+ cells excluded. Sequenced: naive CD8+ T cells sorted from blood. The receptors here all came from a man younger than 35 in good health.

The CDR3 reads CASSPVGAFNYGYTF. DNA for the CDR3: TGTGCCAGCAGTCCTGTTGGGGCCTTTAACTATGGCTACACCTTC. The chain couples TRBV27 to TRBJ1-2, with D perhaps matching TRBD1 (5 bases). The CDR3 spans 15 residues. V lost 5 bases and J lost 1, with 14 bases in between. Germline values: CDR1 MNHEY, CDR2 SMNVEV (reference sequence).

This chain uses TRBV4-1 with TRBJ2-7; no reliable D call. Germline values: CDR1 MGHRA, CDR2 YSYEKL. The CDR3 totals 16 residues. V was clipped by 0 bases and J by 7 bases, with 19 bases between them. The CDR3 DNA reads as TGCGCCAGCAGCCAAGACGAATTATTGGGTTTTGGTGAGCAGTACTTC. Translated: CASSQDELLGFGEQYF.

The CDR3 loop reads CASRAGTGYEQYF. CDR3 DNA sequence: TGCGCCAGCAGGGCCGGGACAGGGTACGAGCAGTACTTC. The chain is built from TRBV5-1 and TRBJ2-7; the match to TRBD1 covers 9 bases. The CDR3 loop spans 13 amino acids. Unmatched junction bases numbered 4, after V lost 5 bases and J lost 4 bases. Germline CDR1 and CDR2: SGHRS and YFSETQ. Filled out from reference TRBV5-1 and TRBJ2-7, the complete variable domain reads KAGVTQTPRYLIKTRGQQVTLSCSPISGHRSVSWYQQTPGQGLQFLFEYFSETQRNKGNFPGRFSGRQFSNSRSEMNVSTLELGDSALYLCASRAGTGYEQYFGPGTRLTVT.

The CDR3 DNA reads as TGTGCTTCGGGGACTCCCTCTGGAAACACCATATATTTT. This gives the protein CASGTPSGNTIYF. V usage is TRBV7-9 and J usage is TRBJ1-3; D might be TRBD1 (5 bases). This CDR3 is built from 13 residues. The germline gives CDR1 SEHNR, CDR2 FQNEAQ (reference sequence).

This clone was seen once. The chain uses TRBV7-3 and TRBJ2-7, with D unclear. Trimming removed 5 bases from V and 6 bases from J, with 11 bases in between. CDR1 is SGHTA, CDR2 FQGTGA, per germline. This CDR3 contains 12 residues. CDR3 DNA sequence: TGTGCCAGCAGCCAACATGGCGGCGAGCAGTACTTC. This codes for CASSQHGGEQYF. Supplemented by reference TRBV7-3 and TRBJ2-7, the full variable domain reads GAGVSQTPSNKVTEKGKYVELRCDPISGHTALYWYRQSLGQGPEFLIYFQGTGAADDSGLPNDRFFAVRPEGSVSTLKIQRTERGDSAVYLCASSQHGGEQYFGPGTRLTVT.

The chain uses TRBV5-8 and TRBJ2-3, with 11 bases fitting TRBD2. The CDR3 sequence is 16 residues long. V lost 2 bases and J lost 2; bases outside the gene matches: 4. From germline, CDR1 is SGHTS and CDR2 YDEGEE. This CDR3 reads CASSFWTSGPTDTQYF. The CDR3 nucleotides read TGTGCCAGCAGCTTTTGGACTAGCGGGCCCACAGATACGCAGTATTTT.

The rearrangement links TRBV7-6 to TRBJ2-7, with 16 bases aligning to TRBD2. V lost 5 bases to trimming and J lost 2 bases; unmatched junction nucleotides: 9. Germline V gives CDR1 SGHVS, CDR2 FNYEAQ. The CDR3 runs to 18 residues. Here the CDR3 DNA reads TGTGCCAGCAGCCCCTACCCCGGGACTAGCGGGAGGGCCTACGAGCAGTACTTC. Residues: CASSPYPGTSGRAYEQYF.

This chain joins TRBV5-4 and TRBJ2-7, with a tentative D call TRBD2 (5 bases). From germline, CDR1 is SGHNT and CDR2 YYREEE (reference sequence). This CDR3 has 15 amino acids. V was trimmed by 0 bases and J by 3 bases, leaving 13 bases between them. CDR3 sequence (DNA): TGTGCCAGCAGCTTGGTTGAGGGTGAGTTCTACGAGCAGTACTTC. Amino acids: CASSLVEGEFYEQYF.

This sequence joins TRBV5-5 and TRBJ2-3; D might be TRBD2 (5 bases). V gave up 2 bases and J gave up 2 bases, with 18 bases separating them. Germline loops: CDR1 SGHKS, CDR2 YYEKEE (reference sequence). This CDR3 comprises 17 residues. DNA of the CDR3: TGTGCCAGCAGCTTTTCCCCGTGGCTAGCAGTCACAGATACGCAGTATTTT. Encoded protein: CASSFSPWLAVTDTQYF.

The chain uses TRBV4-3 and TRBJ2-1; 14 bases are shared with TRBD2. Germline CDR1 and CDR2: LGHNA and YSLEER. The CDR3 is 17 residues long. The ends lost 0 bases at V and 10 bases at J; junction bases unmatched: 8. CDR3 bases: TGCGCCAGCAGCCAAGAAGGGACTAGCGGGAGTGGTAGAGAGCAGTTCTTC. Its translation: CASSQEGTSGSGREQFF.

V usage is TRBV5-6 and J usage is TRBJ2-3; D might be TRBD1 or TRBD2, each matching 6 bases. The CDR3 extends over 15 amino acids. Trimming took off 6 bases at V and 3 bases at J, with 17 bases between the two ends. CDR1 and CDR2 from the germline V gene are SGHDT and YYEEEE. CDR3 sequence (DNA): TGTGCCAGCACCGTCGGGGGCCTGAGGACAGATACGCAGTATTTT. This codes for CASTVGGLRTDTQYF. Drawing the rest from reference TRBV5-6 and TRBJ2-3, the complete variable domain is DAGVTQSPTHLIKTRGQQVTLRCSPKSGHDTVSWYQQALGQGPQFIFQYYEEEERQRGNFPDRFSGHQFPNYSSELNVNALLLGDSALYLCASTVGGLRTDTQYFGPGTRLTVL.

The chain is built from TRBV11-2 and TRBJ2-5, with D unclear. Looked up from germline, CDR1 is SGHAT and CDR2 is FQNNGV. Trimming left V 2 bases short and J 5 bases short, with 12 bases between. This CDR3 is built from 14 residues. The CDR3 protein is CASSLSGLGETQYF. The CDR3 DNA sequence: TGTGCCAGCAGCTTATCCGGCCTTGGGGAGACCCAGTACTTC.

This chain joins TRBV10-1 and TRBJ1-5; D remains ambiguous. Between the trimmed V and J ends, which lost 1 base and 7 bases, there was a span of 5 bases. The CDR3 is 12 amino acids. The V gene's germline CDR1 is WNHNN and CDR2 SYGVQD (reference sequence). CDR3 residues: CASSEFGQPQHF. CDR3 coding DNA: TGCGCCAGCAGTGAGTTCGGGCAGCCCCAGCATTTT.

V and J are TRBV7-9 and TRBJ2-2, with a possible D match to TRBD2 (5 bases). Trimming pared 3 bases from V and 5 bases from J, leaving 10 bases between. The germline gives CDR1 SEHNR, CDR2 FQNEAQ (reference sequence). The CDR3 sequence is 14 residues long. The CDR3 loop reads CASSLSSGTGELFF. CDR3 DNA: TGTGCCAGCAGCTTGAGTTCGGGAACCGGGGAGCTGTTTTTT.

The rearrangement joins TRBV7-9 to TRBJ2-1; tentatively, D is TRBD2 (6 bases). In germline, CDR1 is SEHNR, CDR2 FQNEAQ (reference sequence). The V gene lost 5 bases and the J gene lost 3 bases, with 17 bases spanning the gap. CDR3 size: 16 residues. Here the CDR3 DNA reads TGTGCCAGCAGCCCCAGCGCCACTAGCAACTACAATGAGCAGTTCTTC. Its translation is CASSPSATSNYNEQFF.

As concerns this clone: Within the sample, other DNA sequences also encode this same CDR3. The V and J genes are TRBV5-4 and TRBJ2-7; the D gene is possibly TRBD2 (5 bases). The germline gives CDR1 SGHNT, CDR2 YYREEE (reference sequence). Trimming removed 4 bases from V and 6 bases from J, with 8 bases in between. This CDR3 comprises 11 residues. This CDR3 reads CASSLGAEQYF. The CDR3 DNA follows: TGTGCCAGCAGCCTGGGAGCCGAGCAGTACTTC.

V usage is TRBV5-6 and J usage is TRBJ2-2; D remains unclear. Germline assignment: CDR1 SGHDT and CDR2 YYEEEE. Between the trimmed V and J ends, which lost 2 bases and 0 bases, there was a span of 5 bases. There are 14 residues in the CDR3. CDR3 bases: TGTGCCAGCAGCTTCTGGCCGAACACCGGGGAGCTGTTTTTT. As protein: CASSFWPNTGELFF.

The V gene is TRBV5-5, the J gene TRBJ1-2, with a possible D match to TRBD1 (6 bases). Trimming pared 7 bases from V and 2 bases from J, leaving 9 bases between. CDR3 length: 12 residues. Germline V CDR1 and CDR2: SGHKS, YYEKEE (reference sequence). CDR3 nucleotide sequence: TGTGCCAGCGGGACATCGAACTATGGCTACACCTTC. This encodes CASGTSNYGYTF.

The V gene is TRBV11-2, the J gene TRBJ2-7; D is possibly TRBD1 (6 bases). V shed 5 bases and J shed 5 bases, with 16 bases lying between them. Germline V gene lookup returns CDR1 SGHAT and CDR2 FQNNGV. The CDR3 spans 14 residues. In DNA form, the CDR3 reads TGTGCCAGCAGCGCATTTGCACAGGGCCACGAGCAGTACTTC. This encodes CASSAFAQGHEQYF.

The chain is built from TRBV28 and TRBJ1-2; 10 nucleotides match TRBD1. The CDR3 has 16 amino acids. CDR1 and CDR2 (germline): MDHEN, SYDVKM. The trim removed 2 bases at V and 6 bases at J, leaving 9 bases unmatched. The CDR3 here is CASSLGIEGQGNGYTF. Written as DNA, the CDR3 is TGTGCCAGCAGTTTAGGGATCGAGGGACAGGGGAATGGCTACACCTTC.

In nucleotides, the CDR3 is TGTGCCAGCAGCGTAGTCGGCATAGGGGGCGATGAGCAGTTCTTC. Amino acids: CASSVVGIGGDEQFF. This chain links TRBV9 with TRBJ2-1; 7 bases agree with TRBD1. The CDR3 is 15 amino acids. V shed 0 bases, J shed 8 bases, and the junction held 8 bases outside the gene matches. In germline, CDR1 is SGDLS, CDR2 YYNGEE.

This chain joins TRBV28 and TRBJ2-7; TRBD1 agrees at 9 bases. Germline loops: CDR1 MDHEN, CDR2 SYDVKM. V was clipped by 2 bases and J by 2 bases; unmatched bases: 1. The CDR3 runs to 14 residues. As DNA, the CDR3 is TGTGCCAGCAGTTTACACAGGGGGCCCTACGAGCAGTACTTC. This translates into CASSLHRGPYEQYF.

This chain links TRBV5-6 with TRBJ2-5; D possibly corresponds to TRBD2 (6 bases). Germline V gene data show CDR1 as SGHDT and CDR2 as YYEEEE. The CDR3 has 17 residues. Trimming removed 0 bases from V and 1 base from J, with 16 bases in between. The DNA for the CDR3 is TGTGCCAGCAGCTTGGAGGCGGCGCGGGGACCCCAAGAGACCCAGTACTTC. It encodes CASSLEAARGPQETQYF. Combining the CDR3 with reference TRBV5-6 and TRBJ2-5 gives the whole variable domain DAGVTQSPTHLIKTRGQQVTLRCSPKSGHDTVSWYQQALGQGPQFIFQYYEEEERQRGNFPDRFSGHQFPNYSSELNVNALLLGDSALYLCASSLEAARGPQETQYFGPGTRLLVL.